This T cell receptor (beta chain) came from a study of beta chain features in type 1 diabetes. V lost 0 bases, J lost 8 bases, and 14 bases lay in between. CDR1 SGHTA and CDR2 FQGNSA come from the germline V gene. This CDR3 is built from 15 residues. This clone was observed a handful of times. Of the isolated RNA, all was reverse transcribed, and so the sequenced material was expressed TCRB transcripts. Each sample of naive, central memory or regulatory T cells had, on average, roughly 3.4 million reads. Sequencing was performed with immunoSEQ multiplex PCR; in TCRdb, only in-frame clones are kept and a portion is missing. Of around 250,000 clones in the sample, around a quarter were seen once.

The chain links TRBV7-2 to TRBJ2-1; possible D gene TRBD1, 5 bases. Sample: central memory CD4+ T cells from blood. The sequence was obtained from a man between 25 and 39 years old in good health. CDR3 sequence reads: CASSLAGNGADEQFF. The CDR3 bases are TGTGCCAGCAGCTTAGCAGGCAATGGGGCCGATGAGCAGTTCTTC.